The next 32 T cell receptor beta chains were all read from a single sample in a study of early T cells in non-severe SARS-CoV-2 infection. Each CDR3 protein gets one entry after TCRdb re-called the 5' RACE reads with MiXCR. The table lists fewer than 30,000 distinct CDR3 sequences, 6% to 7.5% of them singletons. This sample comprised whole blood, obtained at baseline. Receptors were obtained from an adult who was a healthcare worker with PCR-confirmed SARS-CoV-2 infection or an uninfected control (not recorded which).

This clonotype was detected many times. The CDR3, as DNA: TGTGCCTGGAATCCAGGGGGACAAAGTAATCAGCCCCAGCATTTT. Amino acids: CAWNPGGQSNQPQHF. The chain combines TRBV30 with TRBJ1-5, with 7 bases lining up with TRBD1. The CDR3 totals 15 residues. Germline V CDR1 and CDR2: GTSNPN, SVGIG (reference sequence). Trimming removed 4 bases from V and 4 bases from J; junction bases left unmatched: 10. The whole variable domain, filled in from reference TRBV30 and TRBJ1-5, reads SQTIHQWPATLVQPVGSPLSLECTVEGTSNPNLYWYRQAAGRGLQLLFYSVGIGQISSEVPQNLSASRPQDRQFILSSKKLLLSDSGFYLCAWNPGGQSNQPQHFGDGTRLSIL.

This clonotype appeared many times. The V gene is TRBV7-9, the J gene TRBJ2-1, with a possible D match to TRBD1 (5 bases). The CDR3 sequence is 13 residues long. Germline CDR1 reads SEHNR; CDR2 reads FQNEAQ (reference sequence). Trimming removed 1 base from V and 9 bases from J, with 10 bases in between. The CDR3 protein is CASSLGSRVEQFF. The CDR3 DNA is TGTGCCAGCAGCTTAGGTTCCAGGGTTGAGCAGTTCTTC.

This clonotype was seen repeatedly, ten times or more. V usage is TRBV27 and J usage is TRBJ2-2, with TRBD2 matching over 12 bases. V shed 1 base and J 5 bases; nucleotides not matched to a gene: 5. The CDR3 spans 17 residues. From germline, CDR1 is MNHEY and CDR2 SMNVEV (reference sequence). CDR3 bases: TGTGCCAGCAGTTTATTCCCTAGCGGGAGGGATACCGGGGAGCTGTTTTTT. Its protein product is CASSLFPSGRDTGELFF.

This clonotype was seen at least ten times. The chain joins TRBV6-2 or TRBV6-3 to TRBJ2-4; D might be TRBD1 (5 bases). Per germline, CDR1 MNHEY and CDR2 SVGEGT. The V end was cut by 7 bases, the J end by 2 bases, with 18 bases between. The CDR3 is 16 amino acids. Written as DNA, the CDR3 is TGTGCCAGCACCTCTGTTAGGGGTGGGTCCAAAAACATTCAGTACTTC. It yields the protein CASTSVRGGSKNIQYF.

Comment on this clonotype: This may arise from a read error, as a much more abundant clone is one base away. The chain recombines TRBV4-1 with TRBJ1-3; D remains unclear. The CDR3 covers 20 residues. The V end was cut by 6 bases, the J end by 4 bases, with 31 bases between. CDR1 and CDR2 from the germline V gene are MGHRA and YSYEKL. The CDR3 DNA reads TGCGCCAGCAGACAACTTTTTCGATTGATCGGTGCTGACGGGGGAAACACCATATATTTT. Amino acid sequence: CASRQLFRLIGADGGNTIYF.

The table lists this clonotype with many counts. This rearrangement joins TRBV7-2 to TRBJ2-2; 10 bases match TRBD1. The ends lost 1 base at V and 6 bases at J; junction bases unmatched: 11. Germline assignment: CDR1 SGHTA and CDR2 FQGNSA. The CDR3 has 18 residues. CDR3 sequence (DNA): TGTGCCAGCAGCTTAGGATACCGGGACAGGGGTCCAGCCGGGGAGCTGTTTTTT. Translated, it gives CASSLGYRDRGPAGELFF. The variable domain in full, with the rest retrieved from reference TRBV7-2 and TRBJ2-2, is GAGVSQSPSNKVTEKGKDVELRCDPISGHTALYWYRQSLGQGLEFLIYFQGNSAPDKSGLPSDRFSAERTGGSVSTLTIQRTQQEDSAVYLCASSLGYRDRGPAGELFFGEGSRLTVL.

This clonotype occurred many times. The J gene is TRBJ2-2, the V gene TRBV5-1, with 7 bases lining up with TRBD1. With 2 bases clipped from V and 0 bases from J, the junction kept 1 base outside the gene matches. CDR1 and CDR2 (germline): SGHRS, YFSETQ. The CDR3 runs 15 residues. The CDR3 DNA sequence: TGCGCCAGCAGCTTCGGGACAGCGAACACCGGGGAGCTGTTTTTT. Translation gives CASSFGTANTGELFF.

This clonotype has at least ten counts. The chain combines TRBV5-5 with TRBJ2-3, with D possibly called TRBD1 or TRBD2 (5 bases each). The CDR3 contains 14 residues. V dropped 3 bases and J dropped 0 bases, with 8 bases sitting between them. Germline CDR1 reads SGHKS; CDR2 reads YYEKEE (reference sequence). This CDR3 is CASSSGPSTDTQYF. CDR3 in DNA: TGTGCCAGCAGCTCGGGACCCAGCACAGATACGCAGTATTTT.

This clonotype was observed at least ten times. This chain connects TRBV20-1 to TRBJ1-4; D call uncertain. The ends were cut back, 1 base at V and 8 bases at J, with 5 bases in the middle. The CDR3 contains 11 residues. The germline V gene encodes CDR1 DFQATT and CDR2 SNEGSKA (reference sequence). The CDR3 coding sequence is TGCAGTGCTAGAGGGCGAGAAAAACTGTTTTTT. It specifies CSARGREKLFF.

At least ten counts were recorded for this clonotype. The chain recombines TRBV7-3 with TRBJ1-1, with 7 bases that match TRBD1. V lost 9 bases and J lost 4; bases outside the gene matches: 8. Germline assignment: CDR1 SGHTA and CDR2 FQGTGA. This CDR3 comprises 13 residues. CDR3 sequence: CASTRGLGTEAFF. Here the CDR3 DNA reads TGTGCCAGTACGAGGGGGCTGGGCACTGAAGCTTTCTTT.

In this sample, this clonotype turned up many times. The rearrangement joins TRBV6-6 to TRBJ1-2, with unresolved D. Trimming cost V 2 bases and J 2 bases, with 15 bases left between them. Germline loops: CDR1 MNHNY, CDR2 SVGAGI (reference sequence). CDR3 length: 16 residues. CDR3 in DNA: TGTGCCAGCAGTTACCCGGGAGGTGGAGGGAACTATGGCTACACCTTC. Residues: CASSYPGGGGNYGYTF.

The V and J genes are TRBV29-1 and TRBJ2-5; TRBD1 aligns across 10 bases. The CDR3 has 15 amino acids. CDR1 SQVTM and CDR2 ANQGSEA come from the germline V gene. After removal of 6 bases from V and 1 base from J, the junction contained 8 bases not matched to a gene. The CDR3 is CSVSWGTGVQETQYF. Here the CDR3 DNA reads TGCAGCGTCTCCTGGGGGACAGGGGTCCAAGAGACCCAGTACTTC. The full variable domain, its missing parts supplied by reference TRBV29-1 and TRBJ2-5, is SAVISQKPSRDICQRGTSLTIQCQVDSQVTMMFWYRQQPGQSLTLIATANQGSEATYESGFVIDKFPISRPNLTFSTLTVSNMSPEDSSIYLCSVSWGTGVQETQYFGPGTRLLVL.

Ten or more counts support this clonotype. The gene calls are TRBV12-3 or TRBV12-4 and TRBJ2-5; D not certain. The ends were cut back, 6 bases at V and 3 bases at J, with 14 bases in the middle. This CDR3 region has 14 residues. CDR3 nucleotides: TGTGCCAGCAGCCCACGAACCCTTAAAGAGACCCAGTACTTC. Translation: CASSPRTLKETQYF.

This clonotype has ten or more counts. The V and J genes are TRBV28 and TRBJ2-5; D possibly uses TRBD1 or TRBD2 (5 bases each). This CDR3 has 14 residues. CDR1 MDHEN and CDR2 SYDVKM come from the germline V gene. V shed 5 bases and J shed 2 bases, with 12 bases lying between them. CDR3 DNA: TGTGCCAGCAGTCCACCGGGACGGCAAGAGACCCAGTACTTC. Its translation is CASSPPGRQETQYF.

This clonotype occurred many times. The chain links TRBV12-5 to TRBJ1-1, with D hard to call. This CDR3 has 15 amino acids. Trimming stripped 6 bases from V and 1 base from J, with 15 bases between. Germline CDR1 LGHNT, CDR2 FRNRAP. The CDR3 nucleotides are TGTGCTAGTGGGGGTATTAGTTACCCGAACACTGAAGCTTTCTTT. Its protein product is CASGGISYPNTEAFF.

This rearrangement joins TRBV29-1 to TRBJ2-1; the D call may be TRBD1 or TRBD2 (5 bases each). CDR3 length equals 15 residues. Germline CDR1 SQVTM, CDR2 ANQGSEA. Trimming took off 5 bases at V and 0 bases at J, with 14 bases between the two ends. CDR3 nucleotide sequence: TGCAGCGTTTCTACGTCAGGGAGCTCCTACAATGAGCAGTTCTTC. This gives the protein CSVSTSGSSYNEQFF.

The gene calls are TRBV19 and TRBJ1-2; D remains unclear. This CDR3 has 15 residues. CDR1 LNHDA and CDR2 SQIVND come from the germline V gene (reference sequence). Deletions cut 6 bases from V and 0 bases from J, with 14 bases between. This CDR3 reads CASSKTGPSNYGYTF. In DNA, the CDR3 is TGTGCCAGTAGCAAGACGGGTCCTTCTAACTATGGCTACACCTTC.

This clonotype was recorded many times. The chain combines TRBV7-8 with TRBJ2-7, with 7 bases identical to TRBD1. The CDR3 runs 15 residues. The junction had 7 bases not matched to a gene; V was cut back by 5 bases and J by 0 bases. Germline V gives CDR1 SGHVS, CDR2 FQNEAQ. CDR3 DNA sequence: TGTGCCAGCAGCCTACCCGGGACAGCCTCCTACGAGCAGTACTTC. Translation gives CASSLPGTASYEQYF.

This clonotype was observed many times. The gene calls are TRBV7-2 and TRBJ1-1; no definite D call. The CDR3 runs 14 residues. Germline loops: CDR1 SGHTA, CDR2 FQGNSA. V dropped 2 bases and J dropped 0 bases, with 7 bases sitting between them. The CDR3 loop is CASSLRAVNTEAFF. The CDR3 bases are TGTGCCAGCAGCTTAAGAGCGGTGAACACTGAAGCTTTCTTT.

This clonotype was counted at least ten times. CDR3 amino acids: CASSWIRGAEGYTF. CDR3 nucleotide sequence: TGTGCCAGCAGCTGGATTAGGGGGGCGGAAGGCTACACCTTC. The gene calls are TRBV7-9 and TRBJ1-2, with D perhaps TRBD1 (6 bases). Germline-derived CDR1 and CDR2 are SEHNR and FQNEAQ (reference sequence). This CDR3 is 14 amino acids long. Trimming removed 4 bases from V and 8 bases from J, with 17 bases in between. Supplemented by reference TRBV7-9 and TRBJ1-2, the full variable domain reads DTGVSQNPRHKITKRGQNVTFRCDPISEHNRLYWYRQTLGQGPEFLTYFQNEAQLEKSRLLSDRFSAERPKGSFSTLEIQRTEQGDSAMYLCASSWIRGAEGYTFGSGTRLTVV.

This clonotype came up many times. The CDR3 loop reads CASSPRGGRAKETQYF. The CDR3 nucleotides read TGTGCCAGCAGCCCACGGGGGGGGAGGGCTAAAGAGACCCAGTACTTC. V gene TRBV11-3 combines with J gene TRBJ2-5; TRBD2 matches 8 bases. After removal of 5 bases from V and 3 bases from J, the junction contained 11 bases not matched to a gene. The CDR3 consists of 16 residues. Germline CDR1 reads SGHNT; CDR2 reads YENEEA.

In this sample, this clonotype turned up many times. V is TRBV4-2 and J is TRBJ2-3; 9 positions match TRBD2. CDR1 is LGHNA and CDR2 is YNFKEQ in the germline V gene. Trimming removed 7 bases from V and 5 bases from J; junction bases left unmatched: 10. CDR3 length equals 15 residues. CDR3 region: CASKGAGGPIDTQYF. CDR3 coding DNA: TGTGCCAGCAAAGGGGCGGGGGGGCCAATAGATACGCAGTATTTT.

Ten or more counts support this clonotype. The chain uses TRBV6-5 and TRBJ2-1, with 9 positions matching TRBD1. The CDR3 sequence is 16 residues long. Germline V gene data show CDR1 as MNHEY and CDR2 as SVGAGI. V was clipped by 8 bases and J by 6 bases; unmatched bases: 14. The CDR3 is CASGVVSGTGPNEQFF. CDR3 coding DNA: TGTGCCAGCGGAGTCGTCTCCGGGACAGGGCCCAATGAGCAGTTCTTC.

This clonotype was found many times. The gene calls are TRBV28 and TRBJ2-4; TRBD1 aligns across 7 bases. There are 17 residues in the CDR3. Trimming took 4 bases from V and 0 from J; bases not matched to a gene: 9. The germline CDR1 and CDR2 sequences are MDHEN and SYDVKM. The CDR3 loop reads CASSSTGKRVAKNIQYF. The CDR3 DNA reads TGTGCCAGCAGTTCGACAGGGAAAAGGGTAGCCAAAAACATTCAGTACTTC. Variable domain in full (rest from reference TRBV28 and TRBJ2-4): DVKVTQSSRYLVKRTGEKVFLECVQDMDHENMFWYRQDPGLGLRLIYFSYDVKMKEKGDIPEGYSVSREKKERFSLILESASTNQTSMYLCASSSTGKRVAKNIQYFGAGTRLSVL.

This clonotype was observed many times. CDR3 in amino acids: CASSPVAGVTNEKLFF. CDR3 in DNA: TGTGCCAGCTCACCAGTCGCGGGAGTAACTAATGAAAAACTGTTTTTT. The rearrangement links TRBV18 to TRBJ1-4; D call uncertain. Germline V CDR1 and CDR2: KGHSH, LQKENI. V lost 2 bases, J lost 1 base, and 11 bases lay in between. The CDR3 loop spans 16 amino acids. Using reference TRBV18 and TRBJ1-4 for the parts outside the CDR3, the full variable domain is NAGVMQNPRHLVRRRGQEARLRCSPMKGHSHVYWYRQLPEEGLKFMVYLQKENIIDESGMPKERFSAEFPKEGPSILRIQQVVRGDSAAYFCASSPVAGVTNEKLFFGSGTQLSVL.

This clonotype has ten or more counts. This chain uses TRBV12-3 or TRBV12-4 with TRBJ2-5; 10 bases fit TRBD2. This CDR3 spans 16 amino acids. Losses at the gene ends were 0 bases for V and 5 bases for J; bases not matched to a gene: 6. The CDR3 DNA is TGTGCCAGCAGTTTAGCGCTAGCGGGAGATTCCGAGACCCAGTACTTC. Encoded protein: CASSLALAGDSETQYF.

This clonotype occurred many times. V usage is TRBV10-3 and J usage is TRBJ2-3, with 8 bases identical to TRBD2. CDR3 length: 17 residues. Per the germline V gene, CDR1 is ENHRY and CDR2 is SYGVKD. V shed 8 bases, J shed 5 bases, and the junction held 18 bases outside the gene matches. For the CDR3, the DNA is TGTGCCATCGCAGCCCCCATTGCGGCGGGGGGCCTAGATACGCAGTATTTT. The encoded protein is CAIAAPIAAGGLDTQYF.

This clonotype was detected ten times or more. The J gene is TRBJ1-2, the V gene TRBV10-3, with D possibly TRBD1 on 5 matching bases. V was cut by 0 bases and J by 4 bases, with 12 bases left in between. The germline V gene has CDR1 ENHRY and CDR2 SYGVKD. The CDR3 sequence is 15 residues long. DNA for the CDR3: TGTGCCATCAGTGAGTCGGGTGGGGCAGGCTATGGCTACACCTTC. This translates into CAISESGGAGYGYTF.

This clonotype was recorded at least ten times. The genes are TRBV19 and TRBJ2-1; 8 nucleotides line up with TRBD2. The J segment lost 0 bases and the V segment lost 5 bases, leaving 9 bases of the junction unmatched. There are 17 residues in the CDR3. Germline lookup yields CDR1 LNHDA and CDR2 SQIVND (reference sequence). CDR3 region: CASSQGAGGGSYNEQFF. CDR3 DNA: TGTGCCAGTAGTCAAGGGGCGGGAGGAGGCTCCTACAATGAGCAGTTCTTC.

This clonotype has at least ten counts. The CDR3, as DNA: TGCAGCGTTGATGGGGCCCCAGGAGAGACCCAGTACTTC. It encodes CSVDGAPGETQYF. The chain combines TRBV29-1 with TRBJ2-5; D may be TRBD1 (5 bases). Trimming stripped 3 bases from V and 4 bases from J, with 12 bases between. Germline CDR1 and CDR2: SQVTM and ANQGSEA. This CDR3 spans 13 amino acids.

The sample holds many counts of this clonotype. This chain joins TRBV30 and TRBJ2-1; D unclear. The V gene lost 5 bases and the J gene lost 7 bases, with 9 bases spanning the gap. The germline V gene has CDR1 GTSNPN and CDR2 SVGIG (reference sequence). This CDR3 comprises 11 residues. The CDR3 DNA is TGTGCCTGGGCCTTTGCAAATGAGCAGTTCTTC. Protein: CAWAFANEQFF.

Ten or more counts support this clonotype. The chain has TRBV30 and TRBJ2-1; the match to TRBD1 covers 7 bases. The CDR3 consists of 14 residues. Unmatched junction bases numbered 4, after V lost 1 base and J lost 4 bases. Germline V gene lookup returns CDR1 GTSNPN and CDR2 SVGIG (reference sequence). For the CDR3, the DNA is TGTGCCTGGAGTGCGAGGGGGCAGTACAATGAGCAGTTCTTC. Amino acids: CAWSARGQYNEQFF.